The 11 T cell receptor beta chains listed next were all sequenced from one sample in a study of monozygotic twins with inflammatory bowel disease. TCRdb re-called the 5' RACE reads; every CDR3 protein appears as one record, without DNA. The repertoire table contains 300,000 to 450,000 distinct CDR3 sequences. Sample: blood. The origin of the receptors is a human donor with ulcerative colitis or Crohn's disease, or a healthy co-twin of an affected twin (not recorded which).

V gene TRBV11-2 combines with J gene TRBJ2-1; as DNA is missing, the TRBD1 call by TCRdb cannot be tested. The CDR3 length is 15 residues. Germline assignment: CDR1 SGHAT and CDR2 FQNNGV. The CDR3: CASSLEWGAQNEQFF.

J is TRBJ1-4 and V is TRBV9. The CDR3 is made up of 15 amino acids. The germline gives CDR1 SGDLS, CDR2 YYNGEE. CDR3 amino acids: CASSVSPVSNEKLFF.

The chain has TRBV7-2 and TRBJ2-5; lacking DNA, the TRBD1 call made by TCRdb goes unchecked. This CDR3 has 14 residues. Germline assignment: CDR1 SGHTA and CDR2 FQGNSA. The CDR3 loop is CASSLTGGEETQYF.

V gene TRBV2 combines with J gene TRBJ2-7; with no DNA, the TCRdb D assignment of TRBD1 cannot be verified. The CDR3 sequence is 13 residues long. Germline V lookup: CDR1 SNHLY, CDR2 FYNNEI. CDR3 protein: CARSGSSRHEQYF.

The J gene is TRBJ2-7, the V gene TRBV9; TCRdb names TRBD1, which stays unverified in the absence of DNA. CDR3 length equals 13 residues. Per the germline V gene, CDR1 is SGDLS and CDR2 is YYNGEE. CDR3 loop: CASSAPGIGEQYF.

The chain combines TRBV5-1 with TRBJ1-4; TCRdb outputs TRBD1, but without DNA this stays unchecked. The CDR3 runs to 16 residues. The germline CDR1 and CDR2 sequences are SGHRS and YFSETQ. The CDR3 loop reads CASSLTGPATNEKLFF. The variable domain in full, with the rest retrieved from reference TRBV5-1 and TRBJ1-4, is KAGVTQTPRYLIKTRGQQVTLSCSPISGHRSVSWYQQTPGQGLQFLFEYFSETQRNKGNFPGRFSGRQFSNSRSEMNVSTLELGDSALYLCASSLTGPATNEKLFFGSGTQLSVL.

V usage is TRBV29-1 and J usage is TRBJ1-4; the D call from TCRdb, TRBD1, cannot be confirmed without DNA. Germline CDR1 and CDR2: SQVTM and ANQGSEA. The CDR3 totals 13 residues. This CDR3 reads CSVEQGSGEKLFF.

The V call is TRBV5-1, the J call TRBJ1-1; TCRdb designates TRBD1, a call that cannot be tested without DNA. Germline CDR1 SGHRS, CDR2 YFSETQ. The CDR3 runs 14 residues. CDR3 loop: CASSSGQGNTEAFF.

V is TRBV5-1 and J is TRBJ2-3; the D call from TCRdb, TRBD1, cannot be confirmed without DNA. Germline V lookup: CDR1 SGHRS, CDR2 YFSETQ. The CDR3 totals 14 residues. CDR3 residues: CASSLAGTRDTQYF.

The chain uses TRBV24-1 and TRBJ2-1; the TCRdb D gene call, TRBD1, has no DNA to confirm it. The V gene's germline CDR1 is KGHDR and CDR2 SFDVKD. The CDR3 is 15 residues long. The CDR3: CATSDTSRGSNEQFF.

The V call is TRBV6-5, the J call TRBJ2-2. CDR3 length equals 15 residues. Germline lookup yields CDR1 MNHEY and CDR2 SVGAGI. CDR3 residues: CVSSYHLGNTGELFF.